This T cell receptor beta chain comes out of a study of blood T cell repertoires in COVID-19 (dated by TCRdb to 2019 to 2021). General notes on the study: Samples covering the acute and convalescent phases of COVID-19 were provided by collaborators in the United States, Italy and Spain. Deeply sampled blood TCRbeta repertoires from subjects exposed to, actively infected with, or recovered from COVID-19 were included in the dataset. The material from the prospective study consisted of cDNA or gDNA derived from T cells, B-cell-depleted T cells, or PBMCs. The repertoires were released in a freely available public database meant as a resource for research on the immune response to SARS-CoV-2. Where available, HLA class I and class II types were obtained from metadata supplied by the sample provider rather than from assay-based typing. The samples were drawn from the first 160 participants of the ongoing ImmuneRACE study and from 950 to 1,500 subjects provided by 6 global collaborators. Nearly every sample came with metadata listing a de-identified subject ID, COVID-19 status, age in years and sex. On the study overall, not on this receptor specifically: Clinical and demographic metadata were provided uncurated, with the amount varying by source and participant.

TCRbeta CDR3 regions were amplified from genomic DNA by means of the immunoSEQ Assay, a bias-controlled multiplex PCR. Per the authors' processing: Within the assay, amplification of reference gene primers was used to estimate how many nucleated cells each sample contained. To quantify the absolute abundance of each unique TCRbeta CDR3 rearrangement, sequence reads were collapsed and filtered. Productive Simpson clonality was computed per sample as the square root of Simpson's diversity index over productive rearrangements. The source is immuneACCESS, and TCRdb retained only in-frame sequences with V and J called. Part of the clones is not carried over; for the studies checked, unresolved V genes explain less than half of this, and the remainder is unexplained. V and J calls and clone size are those listed in that table; D and trimming were worked out from the DNA. A total of roughly 380,000 clones appear in this sample, approximately 90% of them only once. The ten largest clones add up to approximately 1.5% of the sample.

According to the germline V gene, CDR1 reads SGHTA and CDR2 reads FQGTGA. Trimming leaves V shorter by 3 bases and J shorter by 7 bases, with the junction holding 8 bases beyond the gene matches. Spanning cysteine to phenylalanine, the CDR3 consists of 14 amino acids. Only the CDR3 region is kept as DNA, spanning 42 bases read in frame from base 1. One collaborating source in Seattle enrolled patients while the patients were actively infected and followed the patients over time throughout the course of disease. Whole blood was collected in K2EDTA tubes by collaborating institutions according to the institutions' own protocols. For TCRbeta analysis, collaborators shipped samples as frozen whole blood, isolated PBMCs, or DNA extracted from either of those sample types. Note on this clone: Its antigen target is currently unknown. The record has no base qualities; no much larger clone is one base away.

This receptor chain uses TRBV7-3 and TRBJ1-1, and TRBD1 aligns with 7 junction nucleotides. The sample was peripheral blood. The sequence was collected from a woman in her thirties or forties with COVID-19, enrolled during active disease. The CDR3 in this case is CASSLPGGMSEAFF. The DNA reads as follows: TGTGCCAGCAGCTTGCCAGGGGGGATGAGTGAAGCTTTCTTT.